Here is one TCR beta chain with its context. Its target antigen remains unknown. No per-base quality is available; no much larger clone lies one base away. The CDR3 regions of human TCRbeta chains were analyzed by immunosequencing. The published analysis was carried out like this. TCRs in the repertoires were matched against a reference library of SARS-CoV-2-specific TCRs that had been generated with the MIRA antigen-specificity platform. Breadth meant the fraction of unique TCRs that were SARS-CoV-2-associated, whereas depth meant the fraction of total T cells that were SARS-CoV-2-associated. Using the MIRA data, each spike-specific TCR was mapped to the spike region that the TCR reacts to and placed in a CD4 or CD8 class. Log10-transformed breadth and depth values were compared by one-way ANOVA with Sidak's multiple comparisons tests. The source is immuneACCESS, and TCRdb retained only in-frame sequences with V and J called. Part of the clones is not carried over; for the studies checked, unresolved V genes explain less than half of this, and the remainder is unexplained. V and J calls plus clone size are reproduced from that table; the DNA served to infer D and trimming. For this sample the table gives more than 70,000 clones, of which approximately 90% were detected only once. The top ten clones comprise around 3.4% of the sample.

This sample is part of a study of T cell responses to AZD1222 COVID-19 vaccine (dated by TCRdb to about 2021). General notes on the study: A total of 230 or so trial participants underwent TCR sequencing, of whom approximately 210 received two doses of AZD1222 and about 25 received two doses of the MenACWY control vaccine. Trial participants were enrolled by age into 18-55, 56-69 and 70-plus year subgroups, with roughly 160, 29 and 62 TCR-sequenced participants respectively. Beyond this particular receptor, the publication reports: After two AZD1222 doses, spike-specific TCR breadth and depth were significantly higher than at day 0 and than in MenACWY recipients. Most participants were white British and females outnumbered males, and the authors suggested that clonal diversity may have been underestimated. Because no day 14 peak-response samples were available, the repertoires could be characterized only after the peak T cell response. Vaccine-associated CD4 TCRs spanned the whole spike protein, with dominant responses in regions 160-218 and 743-854. Reportedly, almost half of the unique spike-specific TCRs recognized epitopes lying outside the regions that are mutated in the B.1.351 and B.1.1.7 variants. The 56-69-year group was small, and its depth increase did not reach significance, likely because of low power. Conclusions about previously exposed vaccinees were limited because only six AZD1222 recipients were SARS-CoV-2 seropositive at baseline.

Sample time point, as interpreted from the label and publication: about 28 days (+/-7) after the second vaccine dose. Because spike-specific TCR depth and breadth did not differ between the two schedules, AZD1222 recipients who got a second dose at roughly 4 weeks were pooled with those who got a second dose at roughly 12 weeks. Samples from vaccinated people were obtained from the UK trials COV001 and COV002, which included a single-blind randomized controlled phase 2/3 trial of AZD1222 (ChAdOx1 nCoV-19) in healthy adults. For TCRbeta chain sequencing, PBMC samples were collected from trial participants at day 0 and at day 28 after the second dose. The CDR3, cysteine through phenylalanine, is 14 amino acids long. The entry retains the CDR3 DNA only, 42 bases that are in frame from base 1.

This TCR came from an adult who received the AZD1222 COVID-19 vaccine. Recombination connected TRBV12-2 to TRBJ1-2; the D call of TRBD1 is as the table states it, not checked on the DNA. TRBV12-2 is deemed a pseudogene. Specimen: peripheral blood, collected 28 days after the second AZD1222 dose. The CDR3 protein is CASRLGTAYYGYTF. DNA sequence: TGTGCAAGTCGCTTAGGGACAGCTTACTATGGCTACACCTTC.